A selection of T cell receptor beta chains follows, all from one sample in a study of T cell changes during pregnancy in multiple sclerosis. Profiled with immunoSEQ multiplex PCR; TCRdb holds only in-frame clones, not every one. The repertoire includes about 100,000 clones, roughly 90% of them detected once, and about 1.9% sits in the top ten. The sample consisted of peripheral blood, taken after pregnancy. The receptors derive from a female donor with multiple sclerosis, enrolled in a pregnancy study. Both conserved end residues are part of each CDR3. A D gene is named only where the DNA matches it firmly. Only some rows state a clone size, as once, few, many or a class for expanded clones.

j_call v_call d_call clone_size cdr3_nt cdr3_aa
TRBJ2-1 TRBV6-1 . . TGTGCCAGCAGTGAAGCGGGGGCGGTTAACAATGAGCAGTTCTTC CASSEAGAVNNEQFF
TRBJ1-2 TRBV11-1 . once TGTGCCAGCAGCTTAAGGGGCTATGGCTACACCTTC CASSLRGYGYTF
TRBJ2-1 TRBV30 TRBD2 . TGTGCCTCGACTAGCAGCTCCTACAATGAGCAGTTCTTC CASTSSSYNEQFF
TRBJ2-1 TRBV5-1 . . TGCGCCAGCAGCTTGAAAGGAGCGGAGGCTCCGTACAATGAGCAGTTCTTC CASSLKGAEAPYNEQFF
TRBJ1-1 TRBV2 . . TGTGCCAGCACCATCTCAAGGGGGTTGAACACTGAAGCTTTCTTT CASTISRGLNTEAFF
TRBJ2-1 TRBV4-1 TRBD2 . TGCGCCAGCAGCCAAGATCTATTCGGACTAGCGGCGGCATACAATGAGCAGTTCTTC CASSQDLFGLAAAYNEQFF
TRBJ1-2 TRBV10-3 . . TGTGCCATCAGCCGGCAGGGGAGCGCCAACTATGGCTACACCTTC CAISRQGSANYGYTF
TRBJ2-5 TRBV7-3 . . TGTGCCAGCAGCCCCCTGGGGGCGGGAGAGACCCAGTACTTC CASSPLGAGETQYF
TRBJ2-1 TRBV6-5 TRBD2 once TGTGCCAGCAGTTACAGGGCGGGGGAGTCCTACAATGAGCAGTTCTTC CASSYRAGESYNEQFF
TRBJ1-2 TRBV7-9 . few TGTGCCAGCAGCCCTGAGGACAGAAACTATGGCTACACCTTC CASSPEDRNYGYTF
TRBJ1-4 TRBV28 . . TGTGCCAGCAGTTTGCTGTGGGGGGGGAATAATGAAAAACTGTTTTTT CASSLLWGGNNEKLFF
TRBJ1-1 TRBV9 . . TGTGCCAGCAGCGTAGGTGGGAGGATGAACACTGAAGCTTTCTTT CASSVGGRMNTEAFF
TRBJ2-7 TRBV6-1 TRBD1 few TGTGCCAGCAGTGAAGCAATAGGACAGGGGGATAACGAGCAGTACTTC CASSEAIGQGDNEQYF
TRBJ2-5 TRBV4-2 TRBD1 once TGTGCCAGCAGCCAAGAATCGACAGGGGATGCGGGAGAGACCCAGTACTTC CASSQESTGDAGETQYF
TRBJ2-4 TRBV2 . . TGTGCCAGCAAGCTAGGGGACATTCAGTACTTC CASKLGDIQYF
TRBJ2-7 TRBV29-1 . . TGCAGCTCCCTCGTCGCCAGAGAGCAGTACTTC CSSLVAREQYF
TRBJ2-1 TRBV11-3 TRBD1 . TGTGCCAGCAGCTCAACAGGGGCGAGGGATTTCAATGAGCAGTTCTTC CASSSTGARDFNEQFF
TRBJ1-1 TRBV28 . few TGTGCCAGCATTTCCGGGTTAGCTTTCTTT CASISGLAFF
TRBJ1-4 TRBV6-1 TRBD1 . TGTGCCAGCAGTGAGACGACAGGGGGCGCGGTTGAAAAACTGTTTTTT CASSETTGGAVEKLFF
TRBJ2-7 TRBV10-3 . once TGTGCCATCAGTGAGTCGGGCCTAAATCGATACGAGCAGTACTTC CAISESGLNRYEQYF
TRBJ1-3 TRBV14 TRBD1 . TGTGCCAGCAGCCAAGGGAGGACCCAGGGGGCATTTGGAAACACCATATATTTT CASSQGRTQGAFGNTIYF
TRBJ1-1 TRBV6-5 . . TGTGCCAGCAGTTCTGAGGAGGGCGGAAGTGGTACTGAAGCTTTCTTT CASSSEEGGSGTEAFF
TRBJ1-3 TRBV30 . few TGTGCCTGGAGCCCTCAATGGGGGGCTGGAAACACCATATATTTT CAWSPQWGAGNTIYF
TRBJ2-7 TRBV2 TRBD2 . TGTGCCAGCTCCCCCTTAGCGGGAGGGCTGGACGAGCAGTACTTC CASSPLAGGLDEQYF
TRBJ1-5 TRBV6-1 TRBD1 . TGTGCCAGCAGTGCGGCCCAGGGGGCATATCAGCCCCAGCATTTT CASSAAQGAYQPQHF
TRBJ2-7 TRBV5-1 . . TGCGCCAGCAGCTTGGTTGCAGGAACTAGCTACGAGCAGTACTTC CASSLVAGTSYEQYF
TRBJ2-7 TRBV11-2 TRBD2 . TGTGCCAGCAGCTTCCCCGGACTAGCGGGAGGGCACGAGCAGTACTTC CASSFPGLAGGHEQYF
TRBJ2-7 TRBV28 TRBD1 . TGTGCCAGCACTAAAGGAGGGGACAGGGGCTACGAGCAGTACTTC CASTKGGDRGYEQYF
TRBJ2-7 TRBV7-9 . once TGTGCCAGCAGCCTCGATAGCTCCTACGAGCAGTACTTC CASSLDSSYEQYF
TRBJ2-7 TRBV6-6 TRBD2 . TGTGCCAGCCGGGGGGGGGACGGGAGTTACGAGCAGTACTTC CASRGGDGSYEQYF
TRBJ2-1 TRBV5-6 TRBD2 . TGTGCCAGCACCCCTACTAGCGGGAGGGTCAATGAGCAGTTCTTC CASTPTSGRVNEQFF
TRBJ2-1 TRBV5-1 . . TGCGCCAGCTATAGGATTAGCCCCTCGAATGAGCAGTTCTTC CASYRISPSNEQFF
TRBJ1-5 TRBV2 . few TGTGCCAGCAGTGGTGGGACACGAGATCAGCCCCAGCATTTT CASSGGTRDQPQHF
TRBJ2-2 TRBV7-6 TRBD1 once TGTGCCAGCAGCACTATTACCCCGGGACAGGGGGCTAGGACCGGGGAGCTGTTTTTT CASSTITPGQGARTGELFF
TRBJ2-1 TRBV5-8 TRBD2 . TGTGCCAGCAGCTTGGGACTAGCGGGAGGGTCCTACAATGAGCAGTTCTTC CASSLGLAGGSYNEQFF
TRBJ2-1 TRBV9 TRBD2 . TGTGCCAGCAGCGGCGGGGCGGGGGTCTCCTACAATGAGCAGTTCTTC CASSGGAGVSYNEQFF
TRBJ2-7 TRBV5-6 TRBD1 . TGTGCCAGCAGCCCAGCACGAGGGACAGGGGTCTCCTACGAGCAGTACTTC CASSPARGTGVSYEQYF
TRBJ1-1 TRBV28 . . TGTGCCAGCAGTCGAGACAGGAACACTGAAGCTTTCTTT CASSRDRNTEAFF
TRBJ2-1 TRBV7-3 . once TGTGCCAGCAGCTTAGGATTAAGGGGTCGTGTGGGCAATGAGCAGTTCTTC CASSLGLRGRVGNEQFF
TRBJ1-1 TRBV29-1 TRBD1 . TGCAGCGCCGCGACAGGGAATACTGAAGCTTTCTTT CSAATGNTEAFF
TRBJ1-2 TRBV7-3 TRBD1 once TGTGCCAGCAGTTTGGGGACAGGGCAGAACTATGGCTACACCTTC CASSLGTGQNYGYTF